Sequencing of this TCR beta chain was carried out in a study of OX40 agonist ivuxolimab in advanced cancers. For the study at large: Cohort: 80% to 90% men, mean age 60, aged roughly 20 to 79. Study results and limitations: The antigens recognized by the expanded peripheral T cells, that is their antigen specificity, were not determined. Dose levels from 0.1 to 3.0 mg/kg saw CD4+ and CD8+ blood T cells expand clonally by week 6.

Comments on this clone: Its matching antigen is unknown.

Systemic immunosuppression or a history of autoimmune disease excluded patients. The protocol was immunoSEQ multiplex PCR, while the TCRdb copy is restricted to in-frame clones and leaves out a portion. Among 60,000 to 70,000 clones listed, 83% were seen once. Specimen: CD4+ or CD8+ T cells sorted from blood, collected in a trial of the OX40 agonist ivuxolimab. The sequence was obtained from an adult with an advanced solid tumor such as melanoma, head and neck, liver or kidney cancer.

CDR3 DNA sequence: TGTGCCAGCAGCTTAGGGGGGGGAGGTTCCACAGATACGCAGTATTTT. It translates to CASSLGGGGSTDTQYF. The chain has TRBV7-2 and TRBJ2-3; TRBD2 matches at 7 bases. Unmatched junction bases numbered 6, after V lost 1 base and J lost 2 bases. Per germline, CDR1 SGHTA and CDR2 FQGNSA. This CDR3 region has 16 residues.